This T cell receptor beta chain was sequenced during a study of OX40 agonist ivuxolimab in advanced cancers. The wider study: The dose-escalation cohort was about 83% male, with a mean age of about 56 years, ranging about 20 to 79. Of the patients, three showed partial responses, one with hepatocellular carcinoma and two with cutaneous melanoma.

This CDR3 region has 15 residues. The germline V gene has CDR1 SGHRS and CDR2 YFSETQ. V lost 4 bases to trimming and J lost 0 bases; unmatched junction nucleotides: 4. Researchers took blood at baseline, on cycle 4 day 1, and on cycle 7 day 1. Concerning this clone itself: Its antigen remains unknown.

Measured with immunoSEQ multiplex PCR; TCRdb has only the in-frame clones, and not every one. Among about 18,000 clones listed, 65% to 80% were seen once. The study, taken as a whole, reports: Among expanded peripheral T cells, antigen specificity went undetermined.

J is TRBJ2-1 and V is TRBV5-1; 7 bases are a match to TRBD1. The sequence was obtained from an adult with an advanced solid tumor such as melanoma, head and neck, liver or kidney cancer. The sample here was CD4+ or CD8+ T cells sorted from blood, taken in a trial of the OX40 agonist ivuxolimab. The CDR3 DNA sequence: TGCGCCAGCAGCGCGACAGGGCCCTCCTACAATGAGCAGTTCTTC. Its translation is CASSATGPSYNEQFF.